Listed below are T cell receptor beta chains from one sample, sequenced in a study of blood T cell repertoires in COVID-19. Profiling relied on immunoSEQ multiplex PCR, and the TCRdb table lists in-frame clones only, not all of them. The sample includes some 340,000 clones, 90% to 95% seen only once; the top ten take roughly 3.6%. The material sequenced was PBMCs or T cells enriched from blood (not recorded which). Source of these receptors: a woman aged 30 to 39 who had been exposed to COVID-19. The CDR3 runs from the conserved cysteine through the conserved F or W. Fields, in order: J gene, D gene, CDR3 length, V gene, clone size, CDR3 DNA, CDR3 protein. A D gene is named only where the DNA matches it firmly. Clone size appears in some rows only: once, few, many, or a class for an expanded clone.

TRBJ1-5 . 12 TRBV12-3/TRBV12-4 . TGTGCCAGCAGGTATAGCAATCAGCCCCAGCATTTT CASRYSNQPQHF
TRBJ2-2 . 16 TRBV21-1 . TGTGCCAGCAGCAAACACTTCAGGGGAAGGACCGGGGAGCTGTTTTTT CASSKHFRGRTGELFF
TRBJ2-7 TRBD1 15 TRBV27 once TGTGCCAGCAGCCCCGACAGGGGGGGCACCTACGAGCAGTACTTC CASSPDRGGTYEQYF
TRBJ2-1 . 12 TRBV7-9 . TGTGCCAGCAGCTTAAGGGAGAATGAGCAGTTCTTC CASSLRENEQFF
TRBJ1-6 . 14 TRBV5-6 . TGTGCCAGCAGCCCTGGCCGAAATAATTCACCCCTCCACTTT CASSPGRNNSPLHF
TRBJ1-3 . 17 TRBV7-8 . TGTGCCAGCAGCTTAGGACTGGCAAGGGGGGGCAGAAACACCATATATTTT CASSLGLARGGRNTIYF
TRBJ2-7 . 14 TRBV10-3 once TGTGCCATCAGTGTCTCCGGAGTAACCTACGAGCAGTACTTC CAISVSGVTYEQYF
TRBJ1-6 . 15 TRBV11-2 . TGTGCCAGCAGCCCCCCGGTAACCTATAATTCACCCCTCCACTTT CASSPPVTYNSPLHF
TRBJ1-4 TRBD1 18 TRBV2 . TGTGCCAGCTTAGGGACCGGGACAGGGCGGGAAACTAATGAAAAACTGTTTTTT CASLGTGTGRETNEKLFF
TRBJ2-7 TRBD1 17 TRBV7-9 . TGTGCCAGCAGCCCACTCCTTCCGGGACAGGGGCTCTACGAGCAGTACTTC CASSPLLPGQGLYEQYF
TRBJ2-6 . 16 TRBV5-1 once TGCGCCAGCAGCTTAACAGGGTCTACTGGGGCCAACGTCCTGACTTTC CASSLTGSTGANVLTF
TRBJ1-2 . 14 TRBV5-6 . TGTGCCAGCAGCTTGCGGGGGAATAACTATGGCTACACCTTC CASSLRGNNYGYTF
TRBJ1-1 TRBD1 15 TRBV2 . TGTGCCAGCAGTGCCGCTGCAGGGGGCGTCACTGAAGCTTTCTTT CASSAAAGGVTEAFF
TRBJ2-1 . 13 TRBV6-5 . TGTGCCAGCAGTCAGGTCAGGGGCGGTGAGCAGTTCTTC CASSQVRGGEQFF
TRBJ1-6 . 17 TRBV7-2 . TGTGCCAGCAGCACAGTTTCCACAGGGATTCATAATTCACCCCTCCACTTT CASSTVSTGIHNSPLHF
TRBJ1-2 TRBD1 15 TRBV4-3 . TGCGCCAGCAGCCAGGACAGGGCTTTTTACTATGGCTACACCTTC CASSQDRAFYYGYTF
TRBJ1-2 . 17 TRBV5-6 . TGTGCCAGCAGCTCCGTGGGGCTAAGCTATAAGGACTATGGCTACACCTTC CASSSVGLSYKDYGYTF
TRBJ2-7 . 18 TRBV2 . TGTGCCAGCCCCAGGGTAGGGGAAATCGTCCTTCTATCCTACGAGCAGTACTTC CASPRVGEIVLLSYEQYF
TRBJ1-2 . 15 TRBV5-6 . TGTGCCAGCAGCTTGGGCGTGCGGGGAGGCGATGGCTACACCTTC CASSLGVRGGDGYTF
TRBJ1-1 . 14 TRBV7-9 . TGTGCCAGCAGCCCTAGCGGAGGGGGTTCTGAAGCTTTCTTT CASSPSGGGSEAFF
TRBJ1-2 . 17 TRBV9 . TGTGCCAGCAGCGTGGGTTCGGTCAGGGGCCCTTTGGATGGCTACACCTTC CASSVGSVRGPLDGYTF
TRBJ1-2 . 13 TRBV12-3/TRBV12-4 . TGTGCCAGCAGCCCGCGGGACCTCTATGGCTACACCTTC CASSPRDLYGYTF
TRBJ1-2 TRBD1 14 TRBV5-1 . TGCGCCAGCAAAGGACAGGGAATCAACTATGGCTACACCTTC CASKGQGINYGYTF
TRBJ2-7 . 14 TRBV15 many TGTGCCACCAGCAGAGATCAGGGAAACTACGAGCAGTACTTC CATSRDQGNYEQYF
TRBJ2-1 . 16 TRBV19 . TGTGCCAGTAGTAGGAACAACTTCAGGGCATACAATGAGCAGTTCTTC CASSRNNFRAYNEQFF
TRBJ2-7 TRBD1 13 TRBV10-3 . TGTGCCATTCGTATGGGACAGGGAAACGAGCAGTACTTC CAIRMGQGNEQYF
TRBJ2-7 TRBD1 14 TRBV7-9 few TGTGCCAGCAGCGAATCGGGACAGCACTACGAGCAGTACTTC CASSESGQHYEQYF
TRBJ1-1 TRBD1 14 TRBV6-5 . TGTGCCAGCAGGCGGGACAGGGGTAACACTGAAGCTTTCTTT CASRRDRGNTEAFF
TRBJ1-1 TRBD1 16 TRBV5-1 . TGCGCCAGCAGCTTTTCACAGGGGATTCTCGGCACTGAAGCTTTCTTT CASSFSQGILGTEAFF
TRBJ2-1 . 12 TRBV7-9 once TGTGCCAGCAGCTTGTCGGGCAATGAGCAGTTCTTC CASSLSGNEQFF
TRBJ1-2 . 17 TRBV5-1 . TGCGCCAGCAGCGAGACCAAACCAACAGTACCCCGGGGTGGTTACACCTTC CASSETKPTVPRGGYTF
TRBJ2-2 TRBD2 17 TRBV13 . TGTGCCAGCAGCGGGATTCTAGCGGGGGGAACTCCCGGGGAGCTGTTTTTT CASSGILAGGTPGELFF
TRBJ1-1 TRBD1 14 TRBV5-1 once TGCGCCAGCAGCCAAACAGGGGGAGGTACTGAAGCTTTCTTT CASSQTGGGTEAFF
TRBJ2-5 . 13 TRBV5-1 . TGCGCCAGCAGCGGGGGGGCCGATGAGACCCAGTACTTC CASSGGADETQYF
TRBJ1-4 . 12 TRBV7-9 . TGTGCCAGCAGCTTACCCGGTGAAAAACTGTTTTTT CASSLPGEKLFF
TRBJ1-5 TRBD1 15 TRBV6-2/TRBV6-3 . TGTGCCAGCAGTTCGCAGGGGGGAGCGGATCAGCCCCAGCATTTT CASSSQGGADQPQHF
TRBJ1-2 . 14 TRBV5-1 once TGCGCCAGCAGCTTGTTGCTCGGGGACTATGGCTACACCTTC CASSLLLGDYGYTF
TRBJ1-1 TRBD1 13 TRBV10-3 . TGTGCCATCACTTTGGACAGGGCTGGGGGAGCTTTCTTT CAITLDRAGGAFF
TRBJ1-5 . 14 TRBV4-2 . TGTGCCAGCAGCCAAGGGAGGGAAGGGGAGCCCCAGCATTTT CASSQGREGEPQHF
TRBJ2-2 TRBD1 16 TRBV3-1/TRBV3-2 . TGTGCCAGCAGCCATTGGACAGGGGACAGCACCGGGGAGCTGTTTTTT CASSHWTGDSTGELFF
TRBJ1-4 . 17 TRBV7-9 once TGTGCCAGCAGCTTAAATGGTAGGCGGGGAGTTTGGGAAAAACTGTTTTTT CASSLNGRRGVWEKLFF
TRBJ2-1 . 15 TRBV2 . TGTGCCAGCAGTGGGTCGGGATCCTCCTACAATGAGCAGTTCTTC CASSGSGSSYNEQFF
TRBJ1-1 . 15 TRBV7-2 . TGTGCCAGCAGCTTAGGAGACAGGAGATACACTGAAGCTTTCTTT CASSLGDRRYTEAFF
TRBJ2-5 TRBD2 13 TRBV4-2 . TGTGCCAGCGGGCCGCGGGGGTTGGAGACCCAGTACTTC CASGPRGLETQYF
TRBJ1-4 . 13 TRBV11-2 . TGTGCCAGCAGCTTAGGGGAGAGAGAAAAACTGTTTTTT CASSLGEREKLFF
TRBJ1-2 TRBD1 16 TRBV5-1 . TGCGCCAGCAGCCTACGACAGGGGACCATTAACTATGGCTACACCTTC CASSLRQGTINYGYTF